This section outlines one TCR beta chain sequence together with its context. Its antigen remains unknown. This entry belongs to a study of human T cells and chemical hapten exposure. Across the study: Patients were mainly female, each with alopecia areata, totalis or universalis.

Germline CDR1 and CDR2: SGHTA and FQGTGA. The CDR3 contains 14 residues. The V and J ends lost 5 bases and 8 bases respectively, with 18 bases between them. Findings and caveats of the study: The number of TCRs over 1 in 1000 frequency stayed unchanged after DPC. It was expanded TCRs that formed significantly more large CDR3 similarity clusters than controls did.

The sample's time point: pre-sensitization, week 0. Sample treatment: therapeutic diphenylcyclopropenone sensitization with weekly scalp DPC. Blood draws came first, before each patch test. Via MiXCR, TCRdb re-called the RACE reads, giving one row per CDR3 protein. This sample has almost 40,000 distinct CDR3 sequences; 7.5% to 8% occur once, and the top ten carry roughly 1.3%. This chain links TRBV7-3 with TRBJ1-2; D gene ambiguous. The sequenced sample was whole blood, obtained in connection with sensitization to the hapten diphenylcyclopropenone (DPC). This receptor was taken from a woman aged 45-65 years with alopecia areata. Some clones in this sample may be carry-over from other donors' samples. The CDR3 here is CASSLIDGSEGYTF. In nucleotides, the CDR3 is TGTGCCAGCAGCCTAATCGACGGGTCGGAAGGCTACACCTTC.